This T cell receptor beta chain is from a study of T cells in Graves' hyperthyroidism and ophthalmopathy (dated by TCRdb to the late 2010s). Regarding the study in general: Peripheral blood samples were taken at the time of initial diagnosis, prior to any treatment. Prospective prediction of ophthalmopathy was tested in an independent validation cohort consisting of fewer than 20 hyperthyroidism patients and around 16 patients who later progressed to ophthalmopathy. According to the paper, TCR Vbeta CDR3 sequencing was carried out on 135 peripheral blood samples, which came from 40 to 45 ophthalmopathy, approximately 72 hyperthyroidism and roughly 17 progressor patients. TCR V-J signatures able to tell the groups apart were searched for in a discovery cohort of approximately 95 patients, of whom more than 40 had Graves' ophthalmopathy and 55 to 60 had stable Graves' hyperthyroidism. The roughly 91 discovery patients were randomly split 7:3 into training and test sets. Once sampling was done, hyperthyroidism patients were given methimazole at a starting dose of 30 mg daily, whereas ophthalmopathy patients were given high-dose intravenous methylprednisolone. In about 6 Graves' hyperthyroidism patients, the study also compared T-cell repertoires from thyroid tissue with T-cell repertoires from blood.

This clonotype was detected ten times or more. The target of this receptor is not known. Nothing much larger sits one base from this clone, and base qualities are not available. From the cysteine through the phenylalanine, the CDR3 covers 14 amino acids. The DNA shown is the 42-base CDR3, in frame from base 1. CDR1 and CDR2 were assigned from the germline V gene (reference sequence) as LGHDT and YNNKEL. Here V drops 7 bases and J drops 5 bases, and the junction holds 5 bases not matched to any gene. The TCR beta CDR3 regions were amplified from RNA transcripts. The first round of RT-PCR for the TCR CDR3 was performed with the HTBI primer set and the Qiagen OneStep RT-PCR kit. A second multiplex PCR round built the libraries, followed by size selection and purification. Sequencing of the libraries was done on an Illumina HiSeq2000 using paired-end 100 bp reads. As for how the authors treated the data: SOAPnuke was used to process the raw data, with reads discarded if the reads contained adapters or uncalled bases, had a mean Phred below 15, or lacked an exact constant-primer or identifier match. COPE v1.2.5 was used to merge the high-quality paired reads, and each unique nucleotide sequence was defined as a clonotype. MiTCR v1.1 was used to align clonotypes to the IMGT TRBV, TRBD and TRBJ reference segments. The analysis was restricted to V-J combinations with a frequency above 0.0001, which together covered 99% to 99.2% of the repertoires. The TCS score was defined as the ratio of F50 (clonal expansion) to E x V (chaos), calculated using BLOSUM62-based TCRdist between CDR3 peptides within each V-J. Welch's t-statistics and random forest reduced roughly 530 V-J features to 10 to 15, which were used in a naive Bayes classifier (R e1071). TCRdb handled the public reads itself, with Q25 trimming in fastp and clone calling in MiXCR, and kept productive beta chains. Entries are consolidated by CDR3 protein sequence, retaining the most common genes and DNA. The V and J calls were not made by the authors but by TCRdb's processing. Within this sample are hundreds of thousands of distinct CDR3 sequences, with 14% of them counted one time only. The ten biggest clones cover roughly a tenth of the sample.

Broader findings and caveats from the paper: During validation, the model predicted progression to ophthalmopathy a median of about 5.9 months ahead of onset, with around 65% sensitivity and 72% to 80% specificity. In cross-validation, a model built on a 13 V-J signature told ophthalmopathy apart from stable hyperthyroidism with approximately 91% sensitivity and about 81% specificity, and in testing the same model reached 80%/75%. Blood samples also contained most of the expanded thyroid clonotypes (frequency above 0.001), which suggests that blood repertoires may reflect thyroid immune responses. Sample size was not statistically predetermined, and blinding of investigators to group allocation was not performed.

Stable Graves' hyperthyroidism was defined as the absence of progression to ophthalmopathy over 18 months of follow-up. Hyperthyroidism patients were newly diagnosed, with disease duration under 2 months, and aged 18 to 65 years. Exclusion was applied to patients with uncontrolled infections, other autoimmune diseases, pregnancy or lactation. Diagnoses were established on the basis of clinical symptoms, serum thyroxine and TRAb, thyroid ultrasound, and orbital computed tomography. PBMCs were isolated from around 10 ml of fresh peripheral blood by Ficoll-Paque density gradient centrifugation. Total RNA was extracted with Trizol reagent, and quality was checked on an Agilent 2100 Bioanalyzer.

The chain was built from TRBV3-1 and TRBJ2-2, with 9 central nucleotides matching TRBD1. What was sequenced was blood. This receptor was identified in a woman aged 18 to 35 with Graves' hyperthyroidism. The nucleotide sequence reads TGTGCCAGCATAGGGACAGGGAGAACCGGGGAGCTGTTTTTT. Its protein product is CASIGTGRTGELFF.